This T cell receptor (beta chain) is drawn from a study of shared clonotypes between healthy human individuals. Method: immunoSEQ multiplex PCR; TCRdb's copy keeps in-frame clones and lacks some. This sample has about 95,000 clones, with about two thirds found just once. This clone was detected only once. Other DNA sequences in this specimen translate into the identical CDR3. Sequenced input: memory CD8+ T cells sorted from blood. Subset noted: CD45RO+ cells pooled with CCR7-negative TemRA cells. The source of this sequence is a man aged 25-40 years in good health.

Here the CDR3 reads CASSYQETQYF. CDR3 bases: TGTGCCAGCTCCTACCAAGAGACCCAGTACTTC. The rearrangement links TRBV18 to TRBJ2-5; D remains unclear. From germline, CDR1 is KGHSH and CDR2 LQKENI. The ends were cut back, 6 bases at V and 0 bases at J, with 2 bases in the middle. The CDR3 runs 11 residues.